The 4 T cell receptor beta chains reported below all come from one sample, sequenced in a study of cytomegalovirus exposure and HLA in healthy donors. Measured with immunoSEQ multiplex PCR; TCRdb has only the in-frame clones, and not every one. The profile shows roughly 150,000 clones, approximately 96% of them singletons. Sequenced input: PBMCs. All receptors derive from a woman between 18 and 29 years old in good health and CMV-seronegative.

A single count supports this clone. This chain uses TRBV27 with TRBJ2-1; 8 bases align to TRBD1. The CDR3 covers 16 residues. Looked up from germline, CDR1 is MNHEY and CDR2 is SMNVEV (reference sequence). Trimming cost V 8 bases and J 3 bases; bases outside gene matches: 12. CDR3 nucleotides: TGTGCCAGCCGGTCCCGGGACAGGAATCACTACAATGAGCAGTTCTTC. This translates into CASRSRDRNHYNEQFF.

The rearrangement links TRBV27 to TRBJ2-5; tentative D call: TRBD2 (5 bases). The CDR3 totals 16 residues. The V end was cut by 5 bases, the J end by 2 bases, with 18 bases between. The germline CDR1 and CDR2 sequences are MNHEY and SMNVEV (reference sequence). The CDR3 DNA is TGTGCCAGCAGTCTACGAACGGGAATGTATCAAGAGACCCAGTACTTC. Encoded protein: CASSLRTGMYQETQYF.

This sequence joins TRBV5-6 and TRBJ1-6; no firm D call. Trimming removed 0 bases from V and 4 bases from J, with 5 bases in between. This CDR3 spans 14 amino acids. Germline V gene sequence: CDR1 SGHDT, CDR2 YYEEEE. The CDR3 DNA reads TGTGCCAGCAGCTTGGAAGAGTATAATTCACCCCTCCACTTT. Amino acid sequence: CASSLEEYNSPLHF.

This chain connects TRBV7-3 to TRBJ2-2, with D possibly being TRBD2 (6 bases). Germline lookup yields CDR1 SGHTA and CDR2 FQGTGA. The CDR3 runs to 17 residues. Trimming pared 1 base from V and 1 base from J, leaving 13 bases between. The chain's CDR3 is CASSLNLGGLNTGELFF. The CDR3, as DNA: TGTGCCAGCAGCTTAAACCTCGGAGGGCTGAACACCGGGGAGCTGTTTTTT.